These 21 T cell receptor beta chains came from one sample sequenced in a study of blood T cell dynamics during melanoma immunotherapy. Time point: week 3, after first cycle of checkpoint inhibitor. TCRdb keeps only in-frame clones here, not all; method: immunoSEQ multiplex PCR. The table records fewer than 30,000 clones, over 70% of them present only once. The sequencing used blood, collected from a patient treated with checkpoint blockade. The source of these receptors is a human donor with melanoma.

This clone was seen a few times. The chain joins TRBV10-3 to TRBJ1-1; D not certain. V lost 10 bases to trimming and J lost 5 bases, with 11 bases between them. The CDR3 length is 11 residues. Per germline, CDR1 ENHRY and CDR2 SYGVKD. CDR3 loop: CATNKGTEAFF. In DNA form, the CDR3 reads TGTGCCACGAATAAGGGAACTGAAGCTTTCTTT.

The V and J genes are TRBV5-4 and TRBJ1-1; maybe TRBD1 (6 bases). The CDR3 has 15 amino acids. V dropped 3 bases and J dropped 1 base, with 13 bases sitting between them. The germline V gene has CDR1 SGHNT and CDR2 YYREEE (reference sequence). In DNA, the CDR3 is TGTGCCAGCAGCTCGCTGGACAGACCGAACACTGAAGCTTTCTTT. This sequence encodes CASSSLDRPNTEAFF.

This chain connects TRBV13 to TRBJ2-7; D perhaps matches TRBD1 (5 bases). The CDR3 sequence is 13 residues long. V gave up 0 bases and J gave up 5 bases, with 8 bases separating them. Germline CDR1 reads PRHDT; CDR2 reads FYEKMQ (reference sequence). The CDR3 nucleotides read TGTGCCAGCAGCTTAGGGGCAGGGAACGAGCAGTACTTC. This gives the protein CASSLGAGNEQYF. Drawing the rest from reference TRBV13 and TRBJ2-7, the complete variable domain is AAGVIQSPRHLIKEKRETATLKCYPIPRHDTVYWYQQGPGQDPQFLISFYEKMQSDKGSIPDRFSAQQFSDYHSELNMSSLELGDSALYFCASSLGAGNEQYFGPGTRLTVT.

The chain couples TRBV19 to TRBJ2-1; D is unclear. Germline CDR1 and CDR2: LNHDA and SQIVND (reference sequence). V was pared by 5 bases and J by 9 bases, with 17 bases between. This CDR3 comprises 14 residues. The CDR3 region has the DNA TGTGCCAGTAGTGCGTCGTCTGTTTGGGGTGAGCAGTTCTTC. Translation: CASSASSVWGEQFF.

V is TRBV5-1 and J is TRBJ2-2; D might be TRBD1 (5 bases). This CDR3 region has 15 residues. CDR1 and CDR2 (germline): SGHRS, YFSETQ. Between the trimmed V and J ends, which lost 1 base and 2 bases, there was a span of 9 bases. As DNA, the CDR3 is TGCGCCAGCAGCTTGAGACAGACCAACACCGGGGAGCTGTTTTTT. Translation: CASSLRQTNTGELFF.

The rearrangement uses TRBV7-9 and TRBJ1-4; no clear D gene. V lost 1 base, J lost 0 bases, and 6 bases lay in between. Germline V gives CDR1 SEHNR, CDR2 FQNEAQ (reference sequence). This CDR3 is 15 amino acids long. The CDR3 coding sequence is TGTGCCAGCAGCTTAGGCCTCACAACTAATGAAAAACTGTTTTTT. Its protein product is CASSLGLTTNEKLFF.

This chain joins TRBV23-1 and TRBJ2-1; 8 bases map to TRBD1. TRBV23-1 is given ORF status, its function remaining uncertain. The CDR3 spans 15 residues. V lost 5 bases, J lost 8 bases, and 11 bases stayed unmatched. The CDR3 region has the DNA TGCGCCAGCAGTGACGGACAGGGCCCAGTTGATGAGCAGTTCTTC. It yields the protein CASSDGQGPVDEQFF.

V usage is TRBV5-4 and J usage is TRBJ1-1, with D uncertain. Trimming cost V 1 base and J 6 bases, with 13 bases left between them. This CDR3 spans 14 amino acids. Per germline, CDR1 SGHNT and CDR2 YYREEE (reference sequence). Written as DNA, the CDR3 is TGTGCCAGCAGCTTGTTCGAGCTGTCTTCTGAAGCTTTCTTT. This encodes CASSLFELSSEAFF.

The chain uses TRBV4-1 and TRBJ2-3, with D unresolved. Trimming pared 0 bases from V and 0 bases from J, leaving 7 bases between. CDR3 length: 15 amino acids. Germline CDR1 reads MGHRA; CDR2 reads YSYEKL. The CDR3 sequence: CASSQDYTSTDTQYF. CDR3 nucleotide sequence: TGCGCCAGCAGCCAAGATTATACGAGCACAGATACGCAGTATTTT.

This clone is medium-sized within its sample. The gene calls are TRBV2 and TRBJ1-1; a possible D gene is TRBD1 (6 bases). The germline V gene has CDR1 SNHLY and CDR2 FYNNEI. This CDR3 region has 11 residues. Trimming shortened V by 0 bases and J by 10 bases, and 6 bases separated the two germline ends. CDR3 residues: CASSEARGAFF. DNA for the CDR3: TGTGCCAGCAGTGAAGCCAGGGGAGCTTTCTTT.

The chain is built from TRBV29-1 and TRBJ2-1, with D possibly TRBD1 on 6 matching bases. Germline V CDR1 and CDR2: SQVTM, ANQGSEA. V was shortened by 5 bases and J by 1 base, with 12 bases between the two germline ends. The CDR3 contains 14 residues. CDR3 nucleotide sequence: TGCAGCGTTAGTGGGGGCGCGTCCTACAATGAGCAGTTCTTC. Translating it yields CSVSGGASYNEQFF.

The chain joins TRBV10-3 to TRBJ2-2, with TRBD2 matching 9 bases. Germline CDR1 is ENHRY and CDR2 is SYGVKD. With 5 bases clipped from V and 5 bases from J, the junction kept 9 bases outside the gene matches. The CDR3 is made up of 16 amino acids. The CDR3 sequence: CAISSLAGTDTGELFF. Written as DNA, the CDR3 is TGTGCCATCAGTAGCCTAGCGGGAACCGATACCGGGGAGCTGTTTTTT.

The chain combines TRBV13 with TRBJ2-5, with 9 bases identical to TRBD1. Trimming removed 4 bases from V and 5 bases from J; junction bases left unmatched: 8. This CDR3 spans 15 amino acids. The V gene's germline CDR1 is PRHDT and CDR2 FYEKMQ (reference sequence). The DNA of the CDR3 is TGTGCCAGCAGCTCACGGACAGGGGAAGGCGAGACCCAGTACTTC. This sequence encodes CASSSRTGEGETQYF.

The rearrangement uses TRBV2 and TRBJ2-2; 8 nucleotides align to TRBD2. The V and J ends lost 5 bases and 4 bases, in that order; junction bases with no gene match: 9. The CDR3 sequence is 16 residues long. Germline CDR1 SNHLY, CDR2 FYNNEI. The CDR3 is CASSLRAGGSTGELFF. The CDR3 DNA sequence: TGTGCCAGCAGTCTCCGTGCGGGAGGTTCCACCGGGGAGCTGTTTTTT. Full variable domain (rest looked up from reference TRBV2 and TRBJ2-2): EPEVTQTPSHQVTQMGQEVILRCVPISNHLYFYWYRQILGQKVEFLVSFYNNEISEKSEIFDDQFSVERPDGSNFTLKIRSTKLEDSAMYFCASSLRAGGSTGELFFGEGSRLTVL.

V is TRBV27 and J is TRBJ2-7; TRBD1 matches at 9 bases. Germline lookup yields CDR1 MNHEY and CDR2 SMNVEV (reference sequence). The CDR3 extends over 15 amino acids. Germline trimming cut 4 bases from V and 7 bases from J; bases unmatched to any gene: 11. The CDR3 loop is CASSSYSDRGGEQYF. The CDR3, as DNA: TGTGCCAGCAGTTCATATTCAGACAGGGGGGGTGAGCAGTACTTC.

V and J are TRBV19 and TRBJ1-3, with TRBD1 identical over 8 bases. With V trimmed by 8 bases and J by 2 bases, 2 bases remained unmatched. The CDR3 covers 13 residues. The germline V gene encodes CDR1 LNHDA and CDR2 SQIVND (reference sequence). CDR3 sequence reads: CASEDRAGNTIYF. CDR3 in DNA: TGTGCCAGTGAGGACAGGGCTGGAAACACCATATATTTT.

The V gene is TRBV28, the J gene TRBJ1-2; the D gene is possibly TRBD1 (6 bases). This CDR3 contains 14 residues. Trimming removed 8 bases at V and 3 bases at J, with 16 bases between. CDR1 is MDHEN, CDR2 SYDVKM, per germline. CDR3 in DNA: TGTGCCAGCGCCCGGGGGGGGCCTCACTATGGCTACACCTTC. The encoded protein is CASARGGPHYGYTF.

This rearrangement joins TRBV7-2 to TRBJ2-7; TRBD1 matches at 11 bases. CDR1 is SGHTA, CDR2 FQGNSA, per germline. CDR3 size: 16 residues. J gave up 3 bases and V 5 bases, and 9 bases lay outside the gene matches. The CDR3 spells CASSPTRGTGGYEQYF. The CDR3 DNA is TGTGCCAGCAGCCCCACGCGTGGGACAGGGGGCTACGAGCAGTACTTC.

Here the CDR3 DNA reads TGTGCCAGCAGCCAATCCACCTCCTACAATGAGCAGTTCTTC. This translates into CASSQSTSYNEQFF. The rearrangement joins TRBV7-2 to TRBJ2-1; D gene ambiguous. This CDR3 contains 14 residues. V was pared by 5 bases and J by 0 bases, with 8 bases between. The germline V gene encodes CDR1 SGHTA and CDR2 FQGNSA.

The chain couples TRBV11-2 to TRBJ2-6; D is unresolved. Germline V CDR1 and CDR2: SGHAT, FQNNGV. The CDR3 is 16 amino acids. Trimming removed 1 base from V and 2 bases from J, with 9 bases in between. The CDR3 sequence is CASSLVTSPGANVLTF. In DNA form, the CDR3 reads TGTGCCAGCAGCTTAGTAACCTCCCCTGGGGCCAACGTCCTGACTTTC.

The chain is built from TRBV10-2 and TRBJ2-2; the D gene could be TRBD1 or TRBD2 (5 bases each). Looked up from germline, CDR1 is WSHSY and CDR2 is SAAADI. Trimming removed 6 bases at V and 7 bases at J, with 18 bases between. This CDR3 is built from 15 residues. CDR3 in amino acids: CASSSLGPGGGELFF. DNA for the CDR3: TGCGCCAGCAGCTCCTTGGGCCCTGGGGGCGGGGAGCTGTTTTTT.